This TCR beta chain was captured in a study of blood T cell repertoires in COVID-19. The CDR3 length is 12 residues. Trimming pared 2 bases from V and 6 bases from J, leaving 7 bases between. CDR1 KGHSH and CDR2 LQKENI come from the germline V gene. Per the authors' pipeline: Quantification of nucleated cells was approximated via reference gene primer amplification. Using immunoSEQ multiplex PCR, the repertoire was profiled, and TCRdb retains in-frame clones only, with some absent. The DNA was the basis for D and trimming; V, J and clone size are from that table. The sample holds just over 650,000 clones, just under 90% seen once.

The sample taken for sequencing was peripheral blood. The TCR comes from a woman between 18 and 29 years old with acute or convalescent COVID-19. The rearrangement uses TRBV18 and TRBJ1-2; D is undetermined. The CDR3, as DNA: TGTGCCAGCTCACCAACTAAGGATGGCTACACCTTC. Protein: CASSPTKDGYTF.